Listed below are T cell receptor beta chains from one sample, sequenced in a study of T-cell memory formation after mild COVID-19. TCRdb re-derived calls from the 5' RACE reads in MiXCR, one entry per CDR3 protein. Of 350,000 or so distinct CDR3 sequences in the sample, more than 20% were seen once. Material: PBMCs or a T cell subset sorted from them (not recorded which). These TCRs come from an adult woman who had mild COVID-19 (a few samples of this study predate the infection). Cell type and time point are not known. Both conserved end residues are part of each CDR3. D genes are given only for firm matches. Not all rows give a size; the values are once, few, many and, for expanded clones, a class.

size: many
V: TRBV29-1
J: TRBJ1-1
D: NA
CDR3: CSVEEGGMGTEAFF
DNA: TGCAGCGTTGAAGAGGGAGGGATGGGCACTGAAGCTTTCTTT

size: NA
V: TRBV5-4
J: TRBJ2-7
D: NA
CDR3: CASSRRGGEARYEQYF
DNA: TGTGCCAGCAGCCGGAGGGGGGGTGAGGCGCGCTACGAGCAGTACTTC

size: NA
V: TRBV27
J: TRBJ2-4
D: TRBD1
CDR3: CASRDGQGGQSIQYF
DNA: TGTGCCAGCAGAGACGGACAGGGGGGACAAAGCATTCAGTACTTC

size: NA
V: TRBV7-3
J: TRBJ2-3
D: TRBD2
CDR3: CASGASGSTDTQYF
DNA: TGTGCCAGCGGGGCTAGCGGATCCACAGATACGCAGTATTTT

size: NA
V: TRBV5-1
J: TRBJ1-1
D: NA
CDR3: CASKDIYTEAFF
DNA: TGCGCCAGCAAGGATATTTACACTGAAGCTTTCTTT

size: NA
V: TRBV11-2
J: TRBJ2-5
D: NA
CDR3: CASSSSHQETQYF
DNA: TGTGCCAGCAGCTCGAGCCACCAAGAGACCCAGTACTTC

size: NA
V: TRBV15
J: TRBJ2-2
D: NA
CDR3: CATSSLPGRTGWTGELFF
DNA: TGTGCCACCAGCAGTCTCCCCGGGAGGACAGGGTGGACCGGGGAGCTGTTTTTT

size: few
V: TRBV29-1
J: TRBJ2-3
D: NA
CDR3: CSVGGKTDTQYF
DNA: TGCAGCGTTGGGGGAAAAACAGATACGCAGTATTTT

size: few
V: TRBV20-1
J: TRBJ2-2
D: TRBD1
CDR3: CSAILPTGVLFF
DNA: TGCAGTGCTATCCTCCCGACAGGGGTACTGTTTTTT

size: NA
V: TRBV7-3
J: TRBJ2-3
D: NA
CDR3: CASSLLGGVDTQYF
DNA: TGTGCCAGCAGCTTATTAGGCGGGGTTGATACGCAGTATTTT

size: NA
V: TRBV2
J: TRBJ1-2
D: NA
CDR3: CASQRDYIYGYTF
DNA: TGTGCCAGCCAGCGGGACTACATCTATGGCTACACCTTC

size: NA
V: TRBV7-2
J: TRBJ2-5
D: NA
CDR3: CASSRDFQETQYF
DNA: TGTGCCAGCAGCCGGGACTTCCAAGAGACCCAGTACTTC

size: NA
V: TRBV6-1
J: TRBJ2-1
D: NA
CDR3: CASSPLHNEQFF
DNA: TGTGCCAGCAGTCCCCTCCACAATGAGCAGTTCTTC

size: NA
V: TRBV9
J: TRBJ1-3
D: NA
CDR3: CASSVLSEASSGNTIYF
DNA: TGTGCCAGCAGCGTCCTGTCGGAGGCGAGCTCTGGAAACACCATATATTTT

size: many
V: TRBV20-1
J: TRBJ2-7
D: NA
CDR3: CSAPLTGGGSYEQYF
DNA: TGCAGTGCCCCTCTGACAGGAGGGGGATCCTACGAGCAGTACTTC

size: NA
V: TRBV3-1
J: TRBJ2-7
D: NA
CDR3: CASSQGGGGFYEQYF
DNA: TGTGCCAGCAGCCAAGGAGGGGGGGGGTTCTACGAGCAGTACTTC

size: few
V: TRBV5-6
J: TRBJ1-5
D: TRBD1
CDR3: CASSLDRGRIDQPQHF
DNA: TGTGCCAGCAGCCTAGACAGGGGGCGAATTGATCAGCCCCAGCATTTT

size: NA
V: TRBV27
J: TRBJ1-1
D: TRBD1
CDR3: CASSLPDRQGLAEAFF
DNA: TGTGCCAGCAGTTTACCTGATCGACAGGGTTTGGCTGAAGCTTTCTTT

size: NA
V: TRBV4-1
J: TRBJ1-2
D: NA
CDR3: CASSQVAGSPYGYTF
DNA: TGCGCCAGCAGCCAAGTGGCAGGGTCCCCCTATGGCTACACCTTC

size: few
V: TRBV20-1
J: TRBJ2-3
D: TRBD1
CDR3: CSAGGRDSRTGDTQYF
DNA: TGCAGTGCAGGGGGCCGGGACAGCCGAACGGGAGATACGCAGTATTTT

size: few
V: TRBV5-1
J: TRBJ2-2
D: NA
CDR3: CASSLVQTTGELFF
DNA: TGCGCCAGCAGCTTGGTTCAGACCACCGGGGAGCTGTTTTTT

size: NA
V: TRBV30
J: TRBJ2-1
D: NA
CDR3: CAWSGGGLEVNEQFF
DNA: TGTGCCTGGAGTGGAGGAGGTTTAGAAGTCAATGAGCAGTTCTTC

size: NA
V: TRBV6-6
J: TRBJ1-6
D: TRBD1
CDR3: CASSSTGSNSPLHF
DNA: TGTGCCAGCAGTTCGACAGGGTCGAATTCACCCCTCCACTTT

size: few
V: TRBV11-2
J: TRBJ2-1
D: NA
CDR3: CASSVSGYSSYNEQFF
DNA: TGTGCCAGCAGCGTTAGCGGATACAGCTCCTACAATGAGCAGTTCTTC

size: many
V: TRBV6-5
J: TRBJ2-7
D: NA
CDR3: CASGGGYEQYF
DNA: TGTGCCAGCGGGGGAGGCTACGAGCAGTACTTC

size: many
V: TRBV7-9
J: TRBJ2-1
D: TRBD2
CDR3: CASTGGTSGRNEQFF
DNA: TGTGCCAGCACCGGCGGGACTAGCGGCAGGAATGAGCAGTTCTTC

size: few
V: TRBV20-1
J: TRBJ1-2
D: TRBD1
CDR3: CSARAGTGVGAYGYTF
DNA: TGCAGTGCTAGAGCCGGGACAGGGGTGGGGGCCTATGGCTACACCTTC

size: NA
V: TRBV3-1
J: TRBJ1-2
D: NA
CDR3: CASTNSVGYGYTF
DNA: TGTGCCAGCACCAACAGCGTCGGGTATGGCTACACCTTC

size: NA
V: TRBV12-3/TRBV12-4
J: TRBJ1-1
D: TRBD1
CDR3: CASRPRTGPNTEAFF
DNA: TGTGCCAGCAGACCCCGGACAGGGCCGAACACTGAAGCTTTCTTT

size: NA
V: TRBV11-3
J: TRBJ2-2
D: NA
CDR3: CASSYSLVTGELFF
DNA: TGTGCCAGCAGTTATTCACTGGTCACCGGGGAGCTGTTTTTT

size: many
V: TRBV7-3
J: TRBJ1-1
D: TRBD1
CDR3: CASSDRGNTEAFF
DNA: TGTGCCAGCAGCGACAGGGGTAATACTGAAGCTTTCTTT

size: NA
V: TRBV28
J: TRBJ2-7
D: NA
CDR3: CASSHPGGKSPYEQYF
DNA: TGTGCCAGCAGCCACCCCGGGGGCAAGAGTCCCTACGAGCAGTACTTC

size: NA
V: TRBV5-6
J: TRBJ2-1
D: NA
CDR3: CASSSRLWHEQFF
DNA: TGTGCCAGCAGCAGCCGTTTGTGGCATGAGCAGTTCTTC

size: NA
V: TRBV4-1
J: TRBJ1-2
D: NA
CDR3: CASSQDRQLNYGYTF
DNA: TGCGCCAGCAGCCAAGATAGACAGCTGAACTATGGCTACACCTTC

size: few
V: TRBV7-3
J: TRBJ2-1
D: NA
CDR3: CASSLLGAPYNEQFF
DNA: TGTGCCAGCAGCTTACTGGGGGCACCCTACAATGAGCAGTTCTTC

size: NA
V: TRBV10-3
J: TRBJ1-1
D: TRBD1
CDR3: CAIRDRATEAFF
DNA: TGTGCCATCAGGGACAGGGCCACTGAAGCTTTCTTT

size: few
V: TRBV7-8
J: TRBJ2-3
D: NA
CDR3: CASRQYGRSTDTQYF
DNA: TGTGCCAGCAGGCAGTATGGGCGAAGCACAGATACGCAGTATTTT

size: many
V: TRBV10-3
J: TRBJ1-2
D: TRBD1
CDR3: CAISLGQGAYGYTF
DNA: TGTGCCATCAGCTTGGGACAGGGAGCCTATGGCTACACCTTC

size: few
V: TRBV2
J: TRBJ2-7
D: NA
CDR3: CASSEIYEQYF
DNA: TGTGCCAGCAGTGAAATTTACGAGCAGTACTTC

size: few
V: TRBV20-1
J: TRBJ1-5
D: NA
CDR3: CSALLRGGSNQPQHF
DNA: TGCAGTGCCCTACTACGGGGCGGTAGCAATCAGCCCCAGCATTTT

size: NA
V: TRBV5-1
J: TRBJ2-4
D: NA
CDR3: CASSLARENKDIQYF
DNA: TGCGCCAGCAGCTTGGCCCGGGAAAATAAAGACATTCAGTACTTC

size: NA
V: TRBV2
J: TRBJ2-1
D: NA
CDR3: CASRETAFEQFF
DNA: TGTGCCAGCAGGGAGACAGCATTTGAGCAGTTCTTC

size: few
V: TRBV24-1
J: TRBJ2-1
D: TRBD1
CDR3: CATSGSRGPDNEQFF
DNA: TGTGCCACCAGTGGATCCAGGGGGCCGGACAATGAGCAGTTCTTC

size: NA
V: TRBV20-1
J: TRBJ2-5
D: NA
CDR3: CSAGPGTQETQYF
DNA: TGCAGTGCTGGACCCGGGACACAAGAGACCCAGTACTTC

size: few
V: TRBV5-1
J: TRBJ2-7
D: NA
CDR3: CASNRGSILYEQYF
DNA: TGCGCCAGCAACCGGGGATCCATCCTCTACGAGCAGTACTTC

size: NA
V: TRBV4-3
J: TRBJ1-1
D: TRBD1
CDR3: CASSQETQTGGSNTEAFF
DNA: TGCGCCAGCAGCCAAGAGACCCAGACAGGGGGATCGAACACTGAAGCTTTCTTT

size: many
V: TRBV21-1
J: TRBJ2-5
D: NA
CDR3: CASSIVTRGCGETQYF
DNA: TGTGCCAGCAGCATAGTCACCAGGGGTTGTGGGGAGACCCAGTACTTC

size: NA
V: TRBV20-1
J: TRBJ2-3
D: TRBD2
CDR3: CSALYVAGAPVNTQYF
DNA: TGCAGTGCTCTATACGTAGCGGGGGCCCCGGTAAATACGCAGTATTTT

size: few
V: TRBV12-3/TRBV12-4
J: TRBJ1-1
D: NA
CDR3: CASSSNQGTEAFF
DNA: TGTGCCAGCAGTAGTAACCAAGGCACTGAAGCTTTCTTT

size: NA
V: TRBV5-5
J: TRBJ2-5
D: NA
CDR3: CASSLEGRTETQYF
DNA: TGTGCCAGCAGCTTGGAAGGGCGTACGGAGACCCAGTACTTC

size: NA
V: TRBV24-1
J: TRBJ2-3
D: TRBD2
CDR3: CATSEGLAGGHTQYF
DNA: TGTGCCACCAGTGAGGGACTAGCGGGGGGGCATACGCAGTATTTT